This entry lists 26 T cell receptor beta chains sequenced from one sample in a study of CD8+CD57+ T cells in acquired aplastic anemia. TCR beta VDJ and CDR3 were profiled, and genomic DNA was the template. TCRdb reprocessed the reads via MiXCR and lists one record per CDR3 protein. The table includes about 180,000 distinct CDR3 sequences, approximately 48% detected once. Patients selected for sequencing had displayed CD8+CD57+ cell expansion by flow cytometry. The specimen sequenced was sorted CD4+, CD8+, or CD8+CD57+ T cells (not recorded which) from PBMCs. All receptors derive from a human donor with aplastic anemia.

In this sample, this clonotype turned up many times. The genes are TRBV4-2 and TRBJ1-5, with a weak D call TRBD1 (6 bases). From germline, CDR1 is LGHNA and CDR2 YNFKEQ. The V and J ends lost 4 bases and 3 bases respectively, with 19 bases between them. This CDR3 is built from 17 residues. The CDR3 DNA follows: TGTGCCAGCAGCCGAATACGACAGGTTGGATTCAATCAGCCCCAGCATTTT. This gives the protein CASSRIRQVGFNQPQHF.

The chain employs TRBV7-3 and TRBJ1-2; 8 nucleotides line up with TRBD1. The germline CDR1 and CDR2 sequences are SGHTA and FQGTGA. Trimming removed 2 bases from V and 9 bases from J; junction bases left unmatched: 8. The CDR3 loop spans 14 amino acids. CDR3 in DNA: TGTGCCAGCAGCTTAGGGACAGGCGAAATGAGCTACACCTTC. This codes for CASSLGTGEMSYTF.

This clonotype was seen ten or more times. This chain connects TRBV29-1 to TRBJ2-7; D may be TRBD2 (5 bases). The CDR3 is 13 amino acids. V was shortened by 7 bases and J by 2 bases, with 15 bases between the two germline ends. Germline V gene data show CDR1 as SQVTM and CDR2 as ANQGSEA. The CDR3 DNA follows: TGCAGCGCTGCCGGGATTGGGACCTACGAGCAGTACTTC. Its translation is CSAAGIGTYEQYF.

This clonotype was detected only a few times. The chain combines TRBV14 with TRBJ2-6; D remains unclear. The CDR3 is made up of 14 amino acids. From germline, CDR1 is SGHDN and CDR2 FVKESK. V was cut by 5 bases and J by 3 bases, with 8 bases left in between. The CDR3 bases are TGTGCCAGCAGCGCGCTCCGTGGGGCCAACGTCCTGACTTTC. Amino acids: CASSALRGANVLTF.

The chain links TRBV20-1 to TRBJ1-6; 9 bases align to TRBD1. CDR1 is DFQATT, CDR2 SNEGSKA, per germline (reference sequence). The CDR3 runs 16 residues. Trimming cost V 6 bases and J 5 bases; bases outside gene matches: 11. The CDR3 sequence: CSATLPDRGDNSPLHF. DNA for the CDR3: TGCAGTGCGACACTCCCCGACAGGGGGGATAATTCACCCCTCCACTTT.

The genes are TRBV5-1 and TRBJ1-6; D is possibly TRBD1 (5 bases). Germline CDR1 and CDR2: SGHRS and YFSETQ. This CDR3 is built from 14 residues. Trimming took 0 bases from V and 7 from J, leaving 8 bases between them. CDR3 residues: CASSLGGTNSPLHF. The DNA for the CDR3 is TGCGCCAGCAGCTTGGGGGGGACCAATTCACCCCTCCACTTT. The full variable domain, rest sourced from reference TRBV5-1 and TRBJ1-6, is KAGVTQTPRYLIKTRGQQVTLSCSPISGHRSVSWYQQTPGQGLQFLFEYFSETQRNKGNFPGRFSGRQFSNSRSEMNVSTLELGDSALYLCASSLGGTNSPLHFGNGTRLTVT.

This chain uses TRBV10-2 with TRBJ2-3; the D is unclear. CDR3 length: 14 residues. CDR1 is WSHSY, CDR2 SAAADI, per germline. The V end lost 7 bases, the J end lost 2 bases, and 13 bases lay between the germline ends. The CDR3 bases are TGCGCCAGCACCGGGCCCTTTCCCACAGATACGCAGTATTTT. It is translated as CASTGPFPTDTQYF.

The chain uses TRBV2 and TRBJ2-7, with TRBD2 identical over 11 bases. With V trimmed by 5 bases and J by 3 bases, 6 bases remained unmatched. The CDR3 runs to 15 residues. The germline V gene has CDR1 SNHLY and CDR2 FYNNEI. The CDR3 reads CASSIRTSGLYEQYF. The CDR3, as DNA: TGTGCCAGCAGTATCAGGACTAGCGGGCTCTACGAGCAGTACTTC. The full variable domain, completed using reference TRBV2 and TRBJ2-7, is EPEVTQTPSHQVTQMGQEVILRCVPISNHLYFYWYRQILGQKVEFLVSFYNNEISEKSEIFDDQFSVERPDGSNFTLKIRSTKLEDSAMYFCASSIRTSGLYEQYFGPGTRLTVT.

The rearrangement joins TRBV29-1 to TRBJ1-2; no clear D. The CDR3 is 10 amino acids. The germline V and J ends were trimmed by 6 bases and 4 bases, with 6 bases remaining between them. Germline V gene sequence: CDR1 SQVTM, CDR2 ANQGSEA. The CDR3 is CSVQSYGYTF. CDR3 in DNA: TGCAGCGTCCAATCCTATGGCTACACCTTC.

This clonotype has a count of ten or more. This chain links TRBV10-3 with TRBJ1-4; D is perhaps TRBD1 (6 bases). The CDR3 spans 15 residues. V dropped 6 bases and J dropped 3 bases, with 14 bases sitting between them. The germline gives CDR1 ENHRY, CDR2 SYGVKD. DNA of the CDR3: TGTGCCATCAGAAAGAGCAGGGGCGCTAATGAAAAACTGTTTTTT. Protein sequence: CAIRKSRGANEKLFF.

The chain combines TRBV27 with TRBJ2-3; D not resolved. CDR1 MNHEY and CDR2 SMNVEV come from the germline V gene (reference sequence). V lost 5 bases and J lost 0, with 12 bases in between. CDR3 length: 15 residues. The CDR3 nucleotides read TGTGCCAGCAGTCCGTTCGGCACAAGCACAGATACGCAGTATTTT. The encoded protein is CASSPFGTSTDTQYF.

To note about this clonotype: This may be a read error: a much more frequent sequence differs by one nucleotide. The V and J genes are TRBV4-2 and TRBJ2-3; 9 bases align to TRBD1. There are 17 residues in the CDR3. Looked up from germline, CDR1 is LGHNA and CDR2 is YNFKEQ. The DNA for the CDR3 is TGTGCCAGCAGCCAAACAACAGGGGGCGCGTCCCCAGAAACGCAGTATTTT. Protein sequence: CASSQTTGGASPETQYF.

As to this clonotype: It may be a read error: a sequence one base away is much more abundant. The chain recombines TRBV12-3 or TRBV12-4 with TRBJ2-7, with no clear D. Trimming stripped 1 base from V and 2 bases from J, with 12 bases between. The CDR3 is 15 residues long. CDR3 sequence reads: CASSLGTARTYEQYF. CDR3 nucleotide sequence: TGTGCCAGCAGTTTAGGAACAGCTAGAACCTACGAGCAGTACTTC.

The chain couples TRBV19 to TRBJ2-1; no definite D call. Trimming removed 4 bases at V and 8 bases at J, with 12 bases between. From germline, CDR1 is LNHDA and CDR2 SQIVND (reference sequence). CDR3 size: 13 residues. CDR3 amino acids: CASSSLMDDEQFF. In DNA, the CDR3 is TGTGCCAGTAGTAGCCTTATGGACGATGAGCAGTTCTTC.

Concerning this clonotype itself: A much larger clone lies one base from this, so it may be a read error. The chain uses TRBV4-2 and TRBJ1-1; possibly TRBD1 for D (5 bases). V gave up 4 bases and J gave up 10 bases, with 25 bases separating them. Germline V CDR1 and CDR2: LGHNA, YNFKEQ. This CDR3 has 16 amino acids. The CDR3 nucleotides read TGTGCCAGCAGCCGCCTTACCCGGGAGGGACCTGAGTTAGCTTTCTTT. Its translation: CASSRLTREGPELAFF.

The rearrangement joins TRBV24-1 to TRBJ2-7, with 7 bases that match TRBD2. J was trimmed by 0 bases and V by 5 bases; bases with no gene match: 9. The CDR3 length is 16 residues. CDR1 is KGHDR and CDR2 is SFDVKD in the germline V gene. The CDR3 coding sequence is TGTGCCACCAGTGCTTGGACTAGTCAGAGCTCCTACGAGCAGTACTTC. Translation: CATSAWTSQSSYEQYF.

This chain's CDR3 is CATSRGDTSGANVLTF. CDR3 coding DNA: TGTGCCACCAGCAGAGGCGATACGTCTGGGGCCAACGTCCTGACTTTC. The V gene is TRBV15, the J gene TRBJ2-6, with D unclear. V was trimmed by 1 base and J by 1 base, leaving 8 bases between them. Germline CDR1 reads LNHNV; CDR2 reads YYDKDF (reference sequence). The CDR3 is 16 residues long.

The V call is TRBV12-3 or TRBV12-4, the J call TRBJ2-7; 8 positions agree with TRBD2. The CDR3 contains 15 residues. V was clipped by 2 bases and J by 2 bases; unmatched bases: 5. The CDR3 sequence is CASSLSSGVTYEQYF. For the CDR3, the DNA is TGTGCCAGCAGTTTAAGTAGCGGGGTTACCTACGAGCAGTACTTC.

The J gene is TRBJ1-1, the V gene TRBV12-3 or TRBV12-4; 8 positions match TRBD1. The CDR3 length is 13 residues. The junction had 13 bases not matched to a gene; V was cut back by 6 bases and J by 13 bases. As DNA, the CDR3 is TGTGCCAGCAGCCAGGGGGCGGCCAAGTGGGATTTCTTT. It yields the protein CASSQGAAKWDFF.

In its sample, this clonotype was seen many times. This sequence joins TRBV6-5 and TRBJ1-1; D is uncertain. The germline CDR1 and CDR2 sequences are MNHEY and SVGAGI. Trimming shortened V by 2 bases and J by 0 bases, and 10 bases separated the two germline ends. This CDR3 has 15 residues. Written as DNA, the CDR3 is TGTGCCAGCAGTTACGGCAGAATCATGAACACTGAAGCTTTCTTT. Protein product: CASSYGRIMNTEAFF.

This clonotype was counted ten times or more. The chain recombines TRBV20-1 with TRBJ2-7; no firm D call. This CDR3 has 13 amino acids. Germline V gene lookup returns CDR1 DFQATT and CDR2 SNEGSKA (reference sequence). The ends were cut back, 5 bases at V and 0 bases at J, with 11 bases in the middle. This CDR3 reads CSASIRSSYEQYF. Here the CDR3 DNA reads TGCAGTGCTTCGATCAGGAGCTCCTACGAGCAGTACTTC.

A few counts support this clonotype. V is TRBV20-1 and J is TRBJ2-7; 8 nucleotides agree with TRBD2. The CDR3 is 13 residues long. V lost 3 bases to trimming and J lost 4 bases; unmatched junction nucleotides: 5. Germline-derived CDR1 and CDR2 are DFQATT and SNEGSKA (reference sequence). CDR3 nucleotide sequence: TGCAGTGCTAGGGGACTAGATAAGTACGAGCAGTACTTC. As protein: CSARGLDKYEQYF.

The gene calls are TRBV10-1 and TRBJ2-2; 9 positions agree with TRBD2. CDR3 size: 17 residues. Trimming at V came to 3 bases and at J to 1 base, leaving 6 bases not matched to a gene. Germline values: CDR1 WNHNN, CDR2 SYGVQD (reference sequence). In nucleotides, the CDR3 is TGCGCCAGCAGTGACATGGCGGGGGGGCAGAACACCGGGGAGCTGTTTTTT. Translating it yields CASSDMAGGQNTGELFF.

This chain joins TRBV7-2 and TRBJ1-1, with D possibly matching TRBD1 (5 bases). This CDR3 has 14 amino acids. Germline values: CDR1 SGHTA, CDR2 FQGNSA. The V and J ends lost 2 bases and 1 base respectively, with 8 bases between them. In nucleotides, the CDR3 is TGTGCCAGCAGCTTACTCGGGGGGAACACTGAAGCTTTCTTT. Translation gives CASSLLGGNTEAFF.

The chain combines TRBV10-1 with TRBJ2-4, with D unclear. This CDR3 contains 15 residues. CDR1 and CDR2 (germline): WNHNN, SYGVQD (reference sequence). Trimming removed 6 bases at V and 0 bases at J, with 12 bases between. For the CDR3, the DNA is TGCGCCAGCAGCTACTACGACCTAGCCAAAAACATTCAGTACTTC. Amino acid sequence: CASSYYDLAKNIQYF.

The chain employs TRBV10-3 and TRBJ1-3; TRBD1 is a possible D gene (5 bases). The germline gives CDR1 ENHRY, CDR2 SYGVKD. The CDR3 covers 15 residues. V was shortened by 5 bases and J by 0 bases, with 11 bases between the two germline ends. The CDR3 sequence: CAISPGVYSGNTIYF. The DNA for the CDR3 is TGTGCCATCAGTCCGGGGGTTTACTCTGGAAACACCATATATTTT.